The following is a T cell receptor (beta chain) sequence with its context. Trimming removed 5 bases at V and 0 bases at J, with 11 bases between. The CDR3 is 14 amino acids. The germline gives CDR1 MDHEN, CDR2 SYDVKM. One entry per CDR3 protein results from TCRdb running MiXCR on the RT-PCR reads. The table shows thousands of distinct CDR3 sequences, with less than 40% occurring only once. This sequence was found in a female donor with primary Sjogren's syndrome. The sample consisted of memory CD4+ T cells from salivary gland. The chain joins TRBV28 to TRBJ2-7, with D hard to call. CDR3 amino acids: CASSRPPSSYEQYF. CDR3 DNA sequence: TGTGCCAGCAGTCGCCCACCCTCCTCCTACGAGCAGTACTTC.